These T cell receptor beta chains were read from a single sample in a study of neurological immune-mediated disorders. TCRdb reprocessed the 5' RACE reads with MiXCR, giving one entry per CDR3 protein. The table lists tens of thousands of distinct CDR3 sequences, about 9.4% of them singletons, with less than 25% in the top ten. The specimen sequenced was PBMCs. The receptor source for this set is a woman between 40 and 55 years old with HTLV-1-associated myelopathy (HAM/TSP). Both conserved end residues are part of each CDR3. The D gene is left open where the match is weak. Expanded clones get a size class; other rows say once, few or many, or leave the size out.

v_gene: TRBV4-3
d_gene: TRBD2
j_gene: TRBJ2-3
abundance: many
CDR3aa: CASSPTASGGSTDTQYF
CDR3nt: TGCGCCAGCAGCCCCACGGCTAGCGGGGGTAGCACAGATACGCAGTATTTT

v_gene: TRBV5-6
d_gene: TRBD1
j_gene: TRBJ1-1
abundance: NA
CDR3aa: CASSYWTGGVAEAFF
CDR3nt: TGTGCCAGCAGCTACTGGACAGGGGGTGTCGCTGAAGCTTTCTTT

v_gene: TRBV10-3
d_gene: TRBD2
j_gene: TRBJ2-3
abundance: many
CDR3aa: CAISRSAGDSDTQYF
CDR3nt: TGTGCCATCAGTCGAAGCGCGGGGGACTCAGATACGCAGTATTTT

v_gene: TRBV20-1
d_gene: TRBD1
j_gene: TRBJ1-6
abundance: many
CDR3aa: CSAGQGAVGNSPLHF
CDR3nt: TGCAGTGCTGGACAGGGGGCAGTCGGAAATTCACCCCTCCACTTT

v_gene: TRBV5-5
d_gene: NA
j_gene: TRBJ1-5
abundance: NA
CDR3aa: CASSLYQRWGKPQHF
CDR3nt: TGTGCCAGCAGCTTATACCAGAGGTGGGGTAAGCCCCAGCATTTT

v_gene: TRBV7-9
d_gene: NA
j_gene: TRBJ1-1
abundance: many
CDR3aa: CASSSDRLEAFF
CDR3nt: TGTGCCAGCAGCTCGGACAGACTTGAAGCTTTCTTT

v_gene: TRBV10-3
d_gene: TRBD1
j_gene: TRBJ2-2
abundance: many
CDR3aa: CAIRRQGDTGELFF
CDR3nt: TGTGCCATCAGAAGACAGGGAGACACCGGGGAGCTGTTTTTT

v_gene: TRBV6-2/TRBV6-3
d_gene: TRBD1
j_gene: TRBJ2-1
abundance: many
CDR3aa: CASQDGQGGVNEQFF
CDR3nt: TGTGCCAGCCAAGATGGACAGGGTGGGGTCAATGAGCAGTTCTTC

v_gene: TRBV12-3/TRBV12-4
d_gene: NA
j_gene: TRBJ1-1
abundance: many
CDR3aa: CASSRPMNTEAFF
CDR3nt: TGTGCCAGCAGCCGTCCCATGAACACTGAAGCTTTCTTT

v_gene: TRBV12-3/TRBV12-4
d_gene: NA
j_gene: TRBJ2-3
abundance: many
CDR3aa: CASSFEGGSLTDTQYF
CDR3nt: TGTGCCAGCAGTTTCGAGGGGGGCAGTCTCACAGATACGCAGTATTTT

v_gene: TRBV9
d_gene: TRBD1
j_gene: TRBJ2-2
abundance: NA
CDR3aa: CASSLNPGTGNTGELFF
CDR3nt: TGTGCCAGCAGCCTTAATCCCGGGACAGGGAACACCGGGGAGCTGTTTTTT

v_gene: TRBV7-2
d_gene: TRBD1
j_gene: TRBJ2-5
abundance: many
CDR3aa: CASSALKGGGTQYF
CDR3nt: TGTGCCAGCAGCGCACTCAAAGGGGGCGGGACCCAGTACTTC

v_gene: TRBV6-5
d_gene: NA
j_gene: TRBJ1-1
abundance: many
CDR3aa: CASSYAGTSNTEAFF
CDR3nt: TGTGCCAGCAGTTACGCCGGGACATCGAACACTGAAGCTTTCTTT

v_gene: TRBV10-3
d_gene: TRBD2
j_gene: TRBJ2-7
abundance: many
CDR3aa: CAISEPGLSSYEQYF
CDR3nt: TGTGCCATCAGTGAGCCGGGACTATCCTCCTACGAGCAGTACTTC

v_gene: TRBV12-3/TRBV12-4
d_gene: TRBD1
j_gene: TRBJ1-5
abundance: many
CDR3aa: CASNPDRADTQPQHF
CDR3nt: TGTGCCAGCAACCCGGACAGGGCCGACACTCAGCCCCAGCATTTT

v_gene: TRBV7-2
d_gene: TRBD1
j_gene: TRBJ1-2
abundance: many
CDR3aa: CASSLAETGGTGYTF
CDR3nt: TGTGCCAGCAGCTTAGCAGAGACAGGGGGCACTGGCTACACCTTC

v_gene: TRBV5-1
d_gene: TRBD1
j_gene: TRBJ2-7
abundance: many
CDR3aa: CASSRGGQGTTYEQYF
CDR3nt: TGCGCCAGCAGCCGCGGAGGACAGGGGACGACCTACGAGCAGTACTTC

v_gene: TRBV4-2
d_gene: NA
j_gene: TRBJ1-2
abundance: many
CDR3aa: CASSQDAASGFYGYTF
CDR3nt: TGTGCCAGCAGCCAAGATGCAGCGTCGGGTTTCTATGGCTACACCTTC

v_gene: TRBV20-1
d_gene: NA
j_gene: TRBJ2-1
abundance: many
CDR3aa: CSARGGPNYNEQFF
CDR3nt: TGCAGTGCTAGAGGGGGGCCAAACTACAATGAGCAGTTCTTC

v_gene: TRBV29-1
d_gene: NA
j_gene: TRBJ1-2
abundance: many
CDR3aa: CSVYASNYGYTF
CDR3nt: TGCAGCGTTTACGCTTCTAACTATGGCTACACCTTC

v_gene: TRBV5-6
d_gene: NA
j_gene: TRBJ2-2
abundance: many
CDR3aa: CASSFVLVSTGELFF
CDR3nt: TGTGCCAGCAGCTTTGTCTTGGTTAGCACCGGGGAGCTGTTTTTT

v_gene: TRBV7-6
d_gene: NA
j_gene: TRBJ2-1
abundance: many
CDR3aa: CASSLFRGSYNEQFF
CDR3nt: TGTGCCAGCAGCTTATTCAGGGGCTCATACAATGAGCAGTTCTTC

v_gene: TRBV7-3
d_gene: TRBD1
j_gene: TRBJ2-3
abundance: many
CDR3aa: CASSPTGADGDTQYF
CDR3nt: TGTGCCAGCAGCCCGACAGGGGCCGACGGTGATACGCAGTATTTT

v_gene: TRBV6-2/TRBV6-3
d_gene: TRBD1
j_gene: TRBJ1-6
abundance: NA
CDR3aa: CTSILSWDRNSPLHF
CDR3nt: TGTACCAGCATCCTCTCGTGGGACAGAAATTCACCCCTCCACTTT

v_gene: TRBV20-1
d_gene: TRBD1
j_gene: TRBJ1-5
abundance: many
CDR3aa: CSALTGRNQPQHF
CDR3nt: TGCAGTGCCCTGACAGGGAGGAATCAGCCCCAGCATTTT

v_gene: TRBV5-1
d_gene: NA
j_gene: TRBJ2-7
abundance: many
CDR3aa: CASSLVGSHEQYF
CDR3nt: TGCGCCAGCAGCTTGGTTGGATCCCACGAGCAGTACTTC

v_gene: TRBV5-1
d_gene: TRBD1
j_gene: TRBJ2-2
abundance: many
CDR3aa: CASSTGTGRTGELFF
CDR3nt: TGCGCCAGCAGCACCGGGACAGGGAGGACCGGGGAGCTGTTTTTT

v_gene: TRBV27
d_gene: TRBD1
j_gene: TRBJ2-2
abundance: many
CDR3aa: CASTHSGTANTGELFF
CDR3nt: TGTGCCAGCACCCATTCCGGGACAGCGAACACCGGGGAGCTGTTTTTT

v_gene: TRBV9
d_gene: NA
j_gene: TRBJ2-7
abundance: many
CDR3aa: CASSVSGWGGDEQYF
CDR3nt: TGTGCCAGCAGCGTATCCGGGTGGGGGGGCGACGAGCAGTACTTC

v_gene: TRBV7-9
d_gene: NA
j_gene: TRBJ1-2
abundance: many
CDR3aa: CASSRGVAYGYTF
CDR3nt: TGTGCCAGCAGCCGAGGGGTCGCCTATGGCTACACCTTC

v_gene: TRBV5-5
d_gene: TRBD1
j_gene: TRBJ2-1
abundance: many
CDR3aa: CASSPGQGQEFF
CDR3nt: TGTGCCAGCAGCCCTGGACAGGGCCAGGAGTTCTTC

v_gene: TRBV9
d_gene: TRBD1
j_gene: TRBJ1-1
abundance: many
CDR3aa: CASSGLDRGNTEAFF
CDR3nt: TGTGCCAGCAGCGGCCTGGACAGGGGGAACACTGAAGCTTTCTTT

v_gene: TRBV4-2
d_gene: NA
j_gene: TRBJ2-7
abundance: NA
CDR3aa: CASSQDWELRTNRAYEQYF
CDR3nt: TGTGCCAGCAGCCAAGATTGGGAGTTGCGGACTAACCGTGCCTACGAGCAGTACTTC

v_gene: TRBV4-3
d_gene: NA
j_gene: TRBJ2-7
abundance: many
CDR3aa: CASSQDIGQPYEQYF
CDR3nt: TGCGCCAGCAGCCAAGACATAGGACAGCCCTACGAGCAGTACTTC

v_gene: TRBV9
d_gene: NA
j_gene: TRBJ2-1
abundance: many
CDR3aa: CASSADNEQFF
CDR3nt: TGTGCCAGCAGCGCAGACAATGAGCAGTTCTTC

v_gene: TRBV21-1
d_gene: NA
j_gene: TRBJ1-2
abundance: many
CDR3aa: CASSKTPPRSGYYGYTF
CDR3nt: TGTGCCAGCAGCAAAACCCCTCCTAGATCGGGTTACTATGGCTACACCTTC

v_gene: TRBV6-6
d_gene: NA
j_gene: TRBJ1-5
abundance: many
CDR3aa: CASRAQGNRNQPQHF
CDR3nt: TGTGCCAGCAGGGCACAGGGAAATCGCAATCAGCCCCAGCATTTT

v_gene: TRBV21-1
d_gene: NA
j_gene: TRBJ2-7
abundance: many
CDR3aa: CASRKWLREQYF
CDR3nt: TGTGCCAGCCGAAAGTGGCTTCGGGAGCAGTACTTC

v_gene: TRBV27
d_gene: TRBD1
j_gene: TRBJ2-3
abundance: medium-sized
CDR3aa: CASTEVGGGTDTQYF
CDR3nt: TGTGCCAGCACCGAAGTAGGGGGCGGCACAGATACGCAGTATTTT

v_gene: TRBV6-5
d_gene: NA
j_gene: TRBJ1-4
abundance: many
CDR3aa: CASSQAGAANEKLFF
CDR3nt: TGTGCCAGCAGTCAAGCAGGGGCGGCTAATGAAAAACTGTTTTTT

v_gene: TRBV4-3
d_gene: NA
j_gene: TRBJ2-7
abundance: many
CDR3aa: CASSQDKDGAWAQYF
CDR3nt: TGCGCCAGCAGTCAGGATAAGGATGGAGCTTGGGCGCAGTACTTC

v_gene: TRBV10-3
d_gene: TRBD1
j_gene: TRBJ1-6
abundance: many
CDR3aa: CATRGTGTDNSPLHF
CDR3nt: TGTGCCACCCGAGGGACAGGGACCGATAATTCACCCCTCCACTTT

v_gene: TRBV20-1
d_gene: NA
j_gene: TRBJ2-3
abundance: many
CDR3aa: CSAWRDSDTQYF
CDR3nt: TGCAGTGCGTGGCGGGACTCAGATACGCAGTATTTT

v_gene: TRBV7-2
d_gene: NA
j_gene: TRBJ2-5
abundance: many
CDR3aa: CASSVQETQYF
CDR3nt: TGTGCCAGCAGCGTACAAGAGACCCAGTACTTC

v_gene: TRBV20-1
d_gene: NA
j_gene: TRBJ1-1
abundance: many
CDR3aa: CSARNQGRATEAFF
CDR3nt: TGCAGTGCTAGAAATCAGGGGCGAGCCACTGAAGCTTTCTTT

v_gene: TRBV7-2
d_gene: TRBD1
j_gene: TRBJ2-7
abundance: NA
CDR3aa: CARYRDRVLQTYEQYF
CDR3nt: TGTGCCAGATACCGGGACAGGGTCCTCCAAACCTACGAGCAGTACTTC

v_gene: TRBV4-3
d_gene: TRBD1
j_gene: TRBJ2-7
abundance: many
CDR3aa: CASSGGHGQVPQHPYEQYF
CDR3nt: TGCGCCAGCAGCGGCGGACACGGACAGGTACCCCAACACCCCTACGAGCAGTACTTC

v_gene: TRBV5-6
d_gene: TRBD2
j_gene: TRBJ2-3
abundance: NA
CDR3aa: CASSSWRAGVPGDTQYF
CDR3nt: TGTGCCAGCAGCTCATGGCGGGCGGGGGTGCCCGGAGATACGCAGTATTTT

v_gene: TRBV6-2/TRBV6-3
d_gene: TRBD2
j_gene: TRBJ2-1
abundance: many
CDR3aa: CASGAGTSGLLSSYNEQFF
CDR3nt: TGTGCCAGCGGGGCCGGGACTAGCGGCTTACTGAGCTCCTACAATGAGCAGTTCTTC

v_gene: TRBV6-1
d_gene: NA
j_gene: TRBJ1-1
abundance: many
CDR3aa: CASSDWGTNTEAFF
CDR3nt: TGTGCCAGCAGTGATTGGGGCACGAACACTGAAGCTTTCTTT

v_gene: TRBV12-3/TRBV12-4
d_gene: NA
j_gene: TRBJ2-5
abundance: many
CDR3aa: CASRSARVGTQYF
CDR3nt: TGTGCCAGCAGGTCGGCGCGGGTTGGGACCCAGTACTTC

v_gene: TRBV12-3/TRBV12-4
d_gene: TRBD1
j_gene: TRBJ2-3
abundance: many
CDR3aa: CASSFPQGQGYTDTQYF
CDR3nt: TGTGCCAGCAGTTTTCCCCAAGGACAGGGCTACACAGATACGCAGTATTTT